The rows below give T cell receptor beta chains drawn from one sample of a study of post-analysis software for immune sequencing data. A single record per CDR3 protein comes from TCRdb applying MiXCR to the PCR reads. This table holds about 800,000 distinct CDR3 sequences, 30% found once. The sample taken for sequencing was blood. These receptors all stem from a girl aged 5-17 years with multiple sclerosis. CDR3s leave out the opening cysteine and the closing phenylalanine or tryptophan. Only some rows state a clone size, as once, few, many or a class for expanded clones.

V,size,CDR3
TRBV29-1,once,SVDETGGTGAF
TRBV5-1,many,ASSLEARSGANVLT
TRBV6-1,.,ASMGYGYT
TRBV3-1,.,ASSQSGTGANTDTQY
TRBV5-1,.,ASRWGYAGAGETQY
TRBV2,.,ASSGDGRGPDEQF
TRBV15,.,ATSPSGSVMNTEAF
TRBV20-1,.,SAHGNGVAPYEQY
TRBV11-2,few,ASSTHTRRAKNIQY
TRBV20-1,.,SARDPGGETQY
TRBV5-6,.,ASSFWGPTDTQY
TRBV20-1,.,SATTGGATDTQY
TRBV10-3,.,AIEPGGRNTEAF
TRBV2,.,ASRLTSGGAKAKNIQY
TRBV3-1,few,ASSQSSLAGFQETQY
TRBV7-2,few,ASSSTRETQY
TRBV7-2,few,ASSLARGTTKEETQY
TRBV3-1,.,ASSQRPVDEQF
TRBV4-1,.,ASSLRWAGSTDTQY
TRBV24-1,.,ATSDAGSLNEQF
TRBV29-1,few,SVEGDRSGYT
TRBV5-1,.,ASSLVRNADTQY
TRBV20-1,many,SARDGLSLTGTQY